This TCR beta chain was obtained from a study of cytomegalovirus exposure and HLA in healthy donors. Germline CDR1 and CDR2: LNHNV and YYDKDF (reference sequence). With 9 bases clipped from V and 7 bases from J, the junction kept 7 bases outside the gene matches. CDR3 length: 15 residues. PCR used 60 Vbeta primers and 13 Jbeta primers. TCRdb keeps only in-frame clones here, not all; method: immunoSEQ multiplex PCR. Of more than 95,000 clones in the sample, about 80% were seen once. This rearrangement joins TRBV15 to TRBJ2-2, with 14 bases lining up with TRBD2. The source is a middle-aged woman in good health and CMV-seropositive. Sequenced sample: PBMCs. The chain's CDR3 is CATGTSGSWGGELFF. CDR3 coding DNA: TGTGCCACTGGGACTAGCGGGAGTTGGGGCGGGGAGCTGTTTTTT.